One and the same sample provided the 13 T cell receptor beta chains below, sequenced in a study of cytomegalovirus exposure and HLA in healthy donors (dated by TCRdb to 2016 to 2017). Library preparation was by the immunoSEQ multiplex PCR assay. A mixture of 60 forward primers for TCR Vbeta segments and 13 reverse primers for TCR Jbeta segments was used in the multiplex PCR. The clones in this table, taken by TCRdb from immuneACCESS, are in-frame only. Not every clone is retained; where verified, under half of the shortfall comes from an unresolved V gene, and the cause of the rest is unknown. The sample table records approximately 45,000 clones. Jointly, the top ten make up over 7% of the sample. Sequenced sample: PBMCs. The receptors derive from a male donor in good health and CMV-seronegative.

The chain joins TRBV13 to TRBJ1-2; TRBD1 matches 9 bases. Germline lookup yields CDR1 PRHDT and CDR2 FYEKMQ (reference sequence). There are 15 residues in the CDR3. The J segment lost 6 bases and the V segment lost 4 bases, leaving 9 bases of the junction unmatched. The CDR3 spells CASSWSRTGVNGYTF. Written as DNA, the CDR3 is TGTGCCAGCAGCTGGTCCAGGACAGGGGTGAATGGCTACACCTTC.

This rearrangement joins TRBV28 to TRBJ2-1; TRBD1 might be the D (5 bases). The V end was cut by 8 bases, the J end by 0 bases, with 11 bases between. CDR3 length equals 14 residues. Germline V gene data show CDR1 as MDHEN and CDR2 as SYDVKM. For the CDR3, the DNA is TGTGCCAGCCGGACACAGCCCTCCTACAATGAGCAGTTCTTC. It yields the protein CASRTQPSYNEQFF. Full variable domain (remainder filled in from reference TRBV28 and TRBJ2-1): DVKVTQSSRYLVKRTGEKVFLECVQDMDHENMFWYRQDPGLGLRLIYFSYDVKMKEKGDIPEGYSVSREKKERFSLILESASTNQTSMYLCASRTQPSYNEQFFGPGTRLTVL.

The chain couples TRBV18 to TRBJ2-1; 12 nucleotides match TRBD2. J was trimmed by 7 bases and V by 3 bases; bases with no gene match: 4. The CDR3 is 15 amino acids. Germline CDR1 is KGHSH and CDR2 is LQKENI. This CDR3 is CASSPSLAGGNEQFF. The CDR3, as DNA: TGTGCCAGCTCACCGTCTCTAGCGGGAGGGAATGAGCAGTTCTTC. Full variable domain (missing parts from reference TRBV18 and TRBJ2-1): NAGVMQNPRHLVRRRGQEARLRCSPMKGHSHVYWYRQLPEEGLKFMVYLQKENIIDESGMPKERFSAEFPKEGPSILRIQQVVRGDSAAYFCASSPSLAGGNEQFFGPGTRLTVL.

The chain combines TRBV4-2 with TRBJ1-1; TRBD1 aligns across 11 bases. The CDR3 is 16 amino acids. Germline CDR1 reads LGHNA; CDR2 reads YNFKEQ. After removal of 5 bases from V and 1 base from J, the junction contained 6 bases not matched to a gene. The CDR3 DNA is TGTGCCAGCAGCTCTCCCGGGACAGGGGGGAACACTGAAGCTTTCTTT. Amino acids: CASSSPGTGGNTEAFF.

DNA for the CDR3: TGCGCCAGCAGCCAAGGAGGGAACCCTTACAATGAGCAGTTCTTC. This sequence encodes CASSQGGNPYNEQFF. The chain recombines TRBV4-3 with TRBJ2-1, with a weak D call TRBD2 (5 bases). Germline-derived CDR1 and CDR2 are LGHNA and YSLEER. With 1 base removed from V and 4 bases from J, the gap between germline ends came to 11 bases. This CDR3 comprises 15 residues.

The chain recombines TRBV7-5 with TRBJ1-1; TRBD1 is the table's D call, not checked against the DNA. TRBV7-5 is classified as a pseudogene. The CDR3 loop spans 12 amino acids. DNA of the CDR3: TGTGTCAGAAGCTTTACAGGGGTTGAAGCTTTCTTT. Amino acids: CVRSFTGVEAFF.

This sequence joins TRBV30 and TRBJ1-2; tentative D call: TRBD1 (5 bases). The CDR3 spans 10 residues. The germline gives CDR1 GTSNPN, CDR2 SVGIG (reference sequence). V shed 5 bases and J shed 11 bases, with 12 bases lying between them. The CDR3 sequence is CAWGGIDYTF. The CDR3 DNA reads as TGTGCCTGGGGGGGGATTGATTACACCTTC.

This chain uses TRBV29-1 with TRBJ1-4; the match to TRBD1 covers 9 bases. Trimming cost V 5 bases and J 4 bases; bases outside gene matches: 11. Germline values: CDR1 SQVTM, CDR2 ANQGSEA. The CDR3 runs to 16 residues. CDR3: CSVPIRGQGYNEKLFF. The CDR3 DNA sequence: TGCAGCGTTCCCATTAGGGGACAGGGATATAATGAAAAACTGTTTTTT.

The CDR3 nucleotides are TGCGCCAGCAGCTTGGTGGGACAGGGGCAGGGAAACACCATATATTTT. Amino acids: CASSLVGQGQGNTIYF. V gene TRBV5-1 combines with J gene TRBJ1-3; 10 nucleotides align to TRBD1. The trim removed 0 bases at V and 4 bases at J, leaving 4 bases unmatched. The CDR3 totals 16 residues. CDR1 SGHRS and CDR2 YFSETQ come from the germline V gene. Together with reference TRBV5-1 and TRBJ1-3, the CDR3 gives the full variable domain: KAGVTQTPRYLIKTRGQQVTLSCSPISGHRSVSWYQQTPGQGLQFLFEYFSETQRNKGNFPGRFSGRQFSNSRSEMNVSTLELGDSALYLCASSLVGQGQGNTIYFGEGSWLTVV.

This chain joins TRBV29-1 and TRBJ2-3; no reliable D call. Between the trimmed V and J ends, which lost 3 bases and 2 bases, there was a span of 6 bases. This CDR3 has 12 amino acids. In germline, CDR1 is SQVTM, CDR2 ANQGSEA. CDR3 nucleotides: TGCAGCGTTGAGTCTAACACAGATACGCAGTATTTT. Residues: CSVESNTDTQYF.

J is TRBJ1-5 and V is TRBV6-4, with 7 bases lining up with TRBD1. Per germline, CDR1 MRHNA and CDR2 SNTAGT. The V segment lost 9 bases and the J segment 6 bases; nucleotides outside the gene matches: 11. This CDR3 region has 14 residues. The CDR3 sequence is CASSDRAGGQPQHF. For the CDR3, the DNA is TGTGCCAGTTCCGACAGGGCGGGCGGTCAGCCCCAGCATTTT.

J is TRBJ2-5 and V is TRBV7-9, with 9 bases matching TRBD2. CDR1 and CDR2 (germline): SEHNR, FQNEAQ (reference sequence). The CDR3 has 14 residues. Trimming took 5 bases from V and 5 from J; bases not matched to a gene: 6. The CDR3 bases are TGTGCCAGCAGCAAGAATAGCGGGAGTGAGACCCAGTACTTC. This codes for CASSKNSGSETQYF.

The CDR3 region has the DNA TGTGCCAGCGGACCATTACTAGCGGGTGAGCTCAATGAGCAGTTCTTC. Its translation: CASGPLLAGELNEQFF. The J gene is TRBJ2-1, the V gene TRBV25-1, with 9 bases identical to TRBD2. The junction had 14 bases not matched to a gene; V was cut back by 8 bases and J by 6 bases. Germline CDR1 is MGHDK and CDR2 is SYGVNS. The CDR3 extends over 16 amino acids.